These 22 T cell receptor beta chains originate from one sample sequenced in a study of blood T cell repertoires in COVID-19. Sequenced by immunoSEQ multiplex PCR; TCRdb stores in-frame clones only, minus some. The table has 120,000 or so clones, over 80% seen once. The sample was peripheral blood. These receptors came from a man in his 70s with acute or convalescent COVID-19.

The rearrangement uses TRBV28 and TRBJ2-4, with D perhaps TRBD1 (5 bases). The CDR3 contains 14 residues. CDR1 MDHEN and CDR2 SYDVKM come from the germline V gene. V gave up 4 bases and J gave up 7 bases, with 14 bases separating them. The CDR3: CASSSGSYGNIQYF. The DNA of the CDR3 is TGTGCCAGCAGTTCAGGGTCGTACGGGAACATTCAGTACTTC. Drawing the rest from reference TRBV28 and TRBJ2-4, the complete variable domain is DVKVTQSSRYLVKRTGEKVFLECVQDMDHENMFWYRQDPGLGLRLIYFSYDVKMKEKGDIPEGYSVSREKKERFSLILESASTNQTSMYLCASSSGSYGNIQYFGAGTRLSVL.

The chain links TRBV6-2 or TRBV6-3 to TRBJ1-2; 8 bases are shared with TRBD1. Losses at the gene ends were 6 bases for V and 8 bases for J; bases not matched to a gene: 14. Germline CDR1 MNHEY, CDR2 SVGEGT. The CDR3 runs to 15 residues. DNA for the CDR3: TGTGCCAGCAGCTCCCGGGGGACAGGTCGGGTAGGCTACACCTTC. Its translation: CASSSRGTGRVGYTF.

This sequence joins TRBV28 and TRBJ2-5, with D tentatively TRBD2 (5 bases). Germline assignment: CDR1 MDHEN and CDR2 SYDVKM. The V end was cut by 6 bases, the J end by 4 bases, with 15 bases between. The CDR3 covers 14 residues. The CDR3, as DNA: TGTGCCAGCAGCCGCACTAGATTCGGAGAGACCCAGTACTTC. Amino acids: CASSRTRFGETQYF.

The chain employs TRBV30 and TRBJ2-2; D is undetermined. Trimming removed 1 base from V and 6 bases from J, with 9 bases in between. CDR3 length: 13 amino acids. In germline, CDR1 is GTSNPN, CDR2 SVGIG (reference sequence). The CDR3 DNA sequence: TGTGCCTGGAGTGGGGCCCCAGCCGGGGAGCTGTTTTTT. This encodes CAWSGAPAGELFF.

The rearrangement uses TRBV6-5 and TRBJ1-5, with D maybe TRBD1 (5 bases). The V end was cut by 0 bases, the J end by 7 bases, with 13 bases between. CDR1 is MNHEY and CDR2 is SVGAGI in the germline V gene. This CDR3 contains 15 residues. CDR3 in amino acids: CASSYSGQVGQPQHF. The CDR3 nucleotides read TGTGCCAGCAGTTACTCGGGGCAAGTGGGGCAGCCCCAGCATTTT.

CDR3 coding DNA: TGTGCCAGCAGTGGGCCTGACAGGGAGCGTAGAAACACCATATATTTT. It codes for CASSGPDRERRNTIYF. The V call is TRBV6-1, the J call TRBJ1-3; 7 bases are a match to TRBD1. Per germline, CDR1 MNHNS and CDR2 SASEGT. After removal of 4 bases from V and 5 bases from J, the junction contained 11 bases not matched to a gene. The CDR3 sequence is 16 residues long.

This clone was recorded only once. This chain uses TRBV5-1 with TRBJ2-7; 8 bases agree with TRBD1. The CDR3 has 14 amino acids. Germline CDR1 reads SGHRS; CDR2 reads YFSETQ. The V segment lost 5 bases and the J segment 3 bases; nucleotides outside the gene matches: 7. CDR3 DNA: TGCGCCAGCAGGTCCGGGACAGGAGGCTACGAGCAGTACTTC. This translates into CASRSGTGGYEQYF.

The chain combines TRBV27 with TRBJ2-6, with D unclear. The V gene lost 8 bases and the J gene lost 3 bases, with 8 bases spanning the gap. Germline-derived CDR1 and CDR2 are MNHEY and SMNVEV (reference sequence). The CDR3 has 13 residues. In DNA form, the CDR3 reads TGTGCCAGCCACCCCAGTGGGGCCAACGTCCTGACTTTC. Translation gives CASHPSGANVLTF.

This clone showed up just once. This chain connects TRBV10-3 to TRBJ1-1; tentatively, D is TRBD1 (5 bases). Trimming cost V 9 bases and J 4 bases, with 24 bases left between them. This CDR3 comprises 16 residues. Germline-derived CDR1 and CDR2 are ENHRY and SYGVKD. CDR3 in amino acids: CAIKKPPGRVATEAFF. CDR3 coding DNA: TGTGCCATTAAAAAACCGCCTGGCAGGGTTGCCACTGAAGCTTTCTTT.

The chain couples TRBV28 to TRBJ2-3, with 14 positions matching TRBD2. CDR1 is MDHEN, CDR2 SYDVKM, per germline. V lost 7 bases, J lost 0 bases, and 12 bases stayed unmatched. This CDR3 comprises 19 residues. The CDR3 DNA reads as TGTGCCAGCACCCCGGGACTAGCGGGGGCCTTCTCTAGCACAGATACGCAGTATTTT. It yields the protein CASTPGLAGAFSSTDTQYF.

This chain connects TRBV10-3 to TRBJ1-3; D call uncertain. This CDR3 has 13 amino acids. CDR1 and CDR2 (germline): ENHRY, SYGVKD. Trimming stripped 7 bases from V and 5 bases from J, with 12 bases between. In nucleotides, the CDR3 is TGTGCCATCACCGAGGGTCGAAGAAACACCATATATTTT. Translated, it gives CAITEGRRNTIYF.

The chain combines TRBV19 with TRBJ1-1; D remains ambiguous. The V and J ends lost 1 base and 10 bases respectively, with 10 bases between them. Germline V gene sequence: CDR1 LNHDA, CDR2 SQIVND (reference sequence). This CDR3 region has 12 residues. The CDR3 here is CASSIGGVGAFF. The CDR3 DNA reads TGTGCCAGTAGTATAGGCGGTGTGGGAGCTTTCTTT.

The chain has TRBV5-1 and TRBJ1-2, with TRBD1 identical over 7 bases. This CDR3 comprises 16 residues. V lost 4 bases and J lost 0; bases outside the gene matches: 9. CDR1 is SGHRS, CDR2 YFSETQ, per germline. The CDR3 sequence is CASSHGTASTNYGYTF. Here the CDR3 DNA reads TGCGCCAGCAGCCACGGGACAGCTTCCACTAACTATGGCTACACCTTC.

A single count supports this clone. The chain couples TRBV19 to TRBJ2-2, with 12 positions matching TRBD1. J gave up 7 bases and V 8 bases, and 5 bases lay outside the gene matches. The germline V gene encodes CDR1 LNHDA and CDR2 SQIVND (reference sequence). CDR3 size: 14 residues. The CDR3 here is CASAGTGGYGELFF. The CDR3 nucleotides read TGTGCCAGTGCCGGGACAGGGGGCTACGGGGAGCTGTTTTTT.

The rearrangement joins TRBV12-3 or TRBV12-4 to TRBJ1-1; weak D call: TRBD1 (5 bases). V was cut by 3 bases and J by 4 bases, with 9 bases left in between. This CDR3 spans 13 amino acids. CDR3 sequence reads: CASSLIQGTEAFF. The CDR3 coding sequence is TGTGCCAGCAGTTTGATCCAGGGCACTGAAGCTTTCTTT.

The rearrangement links TRBV27 to TRBJ1-2; 10 nucleotides align to TRBD1. The V and J ends lost 5 bases and 6 bases, in that order; junction bases with no gene match: 9. Germline CDR1 is MNHEY and CDR2 is SMNVEV (reference sequence). This CDR3 is 15 amino acids long. CDR3 loop: CASSPRPDRGNGYTF. The CDR3 DNA reads as TGTGCCAGCAGTCCGCGGCCGGACAGGGGGAATGGCTACACCTTC.

Only one count was recorded for this clone. This clone may be a read error of a much larger clone one base away. The V and J genes are TRBV7-9 and TRBJ1-2; weak D call: TRBD1 (5 bases). In germline, CDR1 is SEHNR, CDR2 FQNEAQ (reference sequence). The CDR3 loop spans 11 amino acids. V lost 4 bases to trimming and J lost 5 bases, with 5 bases between them. The CDR3 DNA reads as TGTGCCAGCAGCTCAGGGTATGGCTACACCTTC. Translating gives CASSSGYGYTF.

The V and J genes are TRBV5-1 and TRBJ1-5, with D unresolved. The V end was cut by 1 base, the J end by 2 bases, with 4 bases between. The CDR3 consists of 13 residues. Germline values: CDR1 SGHRS, CDR2 YFSETQ. The CDR3 here is CASSLLGNQPQHF. CDR3 nucleotides: TGCGCCAGCAGCTTGCTCGGCAATCAGCCCCAGCATTTT.

The chain is built from TRBV5-6 and TRBJ1-5; TRBD1 might be the D (5 bases). Trimming shortened V by 3 bases and J by 6 bases, and 13 bases separated the two germline ends. Germline assignment: CDR1 SGHDT and CDR2 YYEEEE. The CDR3 runs to 14 residues. CDR3 region: CASSSRSQVQPQHF. The DNA for the CDR3 is TGTGCCAGCAGCTCTCGATCACAGGTTCAGCCCCAGCATTTT.

Remarks on this clone: The identical CDR3 is also encoded by other nucleotide sequences in the sample. The gene calls are TRBV12-3 or TRBV12-4 and TRBJ1-1; D is uncertain. The CDR3 sequence is 12 residues long. V dropped 5 bases and J dropped 5 bases, with 9 bases sitting between them. For the CDR3, the DNA is TGTGCCAGCAGTCTTAGGGAGACTGAAGCTTTCTTT. Residues: CASSLRETEAFF.

The genes are TRBV5-1 and TRBJ2-7; 9 nucleotides match TRBD1. V lost 4 bases and J lost 2; bases outside the gene matches: 7. This CDR3 spans 15 amino acids. Germline assignment: CDR1 SGHRS and CDR2 YFSETQ. This chain's CDR3 is CASSVGQGPTYEQYF. DNA for the CDR3: TGCGCCAGCAGCGTAGGACAGGGGCCTACCTACGAGCAGTACTTC.

This chain uses TRBV5-6 with TRBJ2-1; TRBD2 matches at 7 bases. CDR1 is SGHDT, CDR2 YYEEEE, per germline. The CDR3 extends over 15 amino acids. J was trimmed by 2 bases and V by 3 bases; bases with no gene match: 5. CDR3 DNA: TGTGCCAGCAGCTCCATGCGGGGGACCTACAATGAGCAGTTCTTC. Protein sequence: CASSSMRGTYNEQFF.